This entry features one TCR beta chain sequence. What it binds is not known. Vbeta (60) and Jbeta (13) primers were used in the PCR. Using immunoSEQ multiplex PCR, the repertoire was profiled, and TCRdb retains in-frame clones only, with some absent. This sample has around 120,000 clones, with approximately 80% found just once. The CDR3 loop spans 17 amino acids. Per germline, CDR1 SGHRS and CDR2 YFSETQ. Trimming removed 2 bases from V and 0 bases from J; junction bases left unmatched: 5. The entry originates in a study of cytomegalovirus exposure and HLA in healthy donors. Study at large: Out of roughly 200 million T cells, an earlier analysis found fewer than 140 million unique TCR beta sequences in total.

Study-level points and caveats: Most of the CMV-associated TCR beta chains (in a later analysis) appeared to be HLA-restricted. Segments of the TCR beta V type were, in most cases, productive about 87% or about 30% of the time in an earlier analysis. A missense DCLRE1C variant was associated with V- and J-gene trimming of TCR beta chains in a later analysis, and an independent cohort replicated the association.

The chain couples TRBV5-1 to TRBJ2-6, with TRBD1 matching 7 bases. The source of this sequence is a man aged 50-60 years in good health and CMV-seronegative. Sequences were obtained from PBMCs. CDR3 in amino acids: CASSLRDSYSGANVLTF. CDR3 DNA sequence: TGCGCCAGCAGCTTACGGGACAGTTACTCTGGGGCCAACGTCCTGACTTTC.